This T cell receptor beta chain emerged from a study of vaccination and CD4 T cells after COVID-19 (dated by TCRdb to between 2021 and 2024). Background on the whole study: SARS-CoV-2 positivity had been established in the convalescent patients by nasal swab PCR, and mild disease was recorded in several of these patients and severe disease in one. Six males and four females were included in the convalescent cohort, with two Hispanic individuals, seven Caucasians, two Asians and one multiracial person represented. The spike-specific CD4+ TCR repertoire was compared before and after mRNA vaccination in under 11 COVID-19 convalescent patients and a handful of infection-naive healthy vaccine recipients. Post-vaccine blood samples were taken a median of 72 days after the second vaccine dose, with a range of roughly 13 to 250 days. As controls, cultures received a CEFX viral epitope pool (the positive control), an HIV-1 Nef peptide pool (the negative control), or no peptide at all. Post-COVID blood samples from convalescent patients were collected a median of around 110 days after diagnosis, with a range of roughly 35 to 180 days. Overlapping spike peptide pools from SARS-CoV-2 and from the common cold coronaviruses HCoV-NL63, HCoV-OC43 and HCoV-229E were used as culture stimuli. Each participant got two doses of either the Pfizer-BioNTech BNT162b2 vaccine (n=8) or the Moderna mRNA-1273 vaccine (n=2). On the study overall, not on this receptor specifically: In convalescent patients, a median around 83% of post-vaccine SARS-CoV-2-reactive clones were detected only after vaccination, and vaccine-specific priming was suggested by this finding. Of the vaccine-specific clones found in convalescent patients, nearly all (304 of 307) were mono-reactive for SARS-CoV-2 spike instead of being cross-reactive with common cold coronaviruses. Only a relatively small number of convalescent patients were included in the study, and early timepoints following natural infection were not analyzed. An increase in the median number of SARS-CoV-2-reactive clonotypes from roughly 20 after infection to some 38 after vaccination was observed, but the change was not found to be significant.

This specimen's treatment or condition label, interpreted: roughly 10-day PBMC culture with coronavirus spike peptide pools or control peptides (ViraFEST assay). The study used the ViraFEST assay, which expanded antigen-specific T cells with peptide pools and then identified expanded clonotypes by TCR sequencing. The convalescent patients' positive SARS-CoV-2 PCR tests fell between March and December 2020, which was before the Alpha, Beta and Delta variants emerged in the United States. Each well held roughly 2.2 million PBMCs cultured in IMDM containing approximately 5.3% human AB serum and around 9.2 IU/ml IL-2, with about 10 ug/ml peptide pools added. On days 3 and 7, half of the culture medium was replaced with fresh IL-2-containing medium. CD4+ T cells were isolated after around 9 days of culture through negative selection using the EasySep CD4+ T cell isolation kit. Ficoll-Paque Plus gradient centrifugation was used to isolate PBMCs from whole blood, and the isolated PBMCs were then either used fresh or cryopreserved at -140C. Culture conditions were generally each tested in triplicate wells.

A word on this clonotype: It has no known antigen specificity. Base quality data are lacking; no much larger clone is found one base away.

V loses 5 bases of germline sequence and J loses 4 bases, and the interval between the two ends is 8 bases. CDR1 and CDR2 are read off the germline V gene as SGHTA and FQGNSA. Spanning cysteine to phenylalanine, the CDR3 consists of 12 amino acids. Of all the DNA, just the CDR3 is kept, 36 bases in frame from base 1. The library was prepared using PCR. DNA from cultured CD4+ T cells was subjected to TCR sequencing with the Oncomine TCR Beta short-read assay at the Johns Hopkins FTIC core. The QIAamp micro DNA kit was used to extract genomic DNA from the cultured CD4+ T cells. Oncomine TCR Beta libraries from cultured CD4+ T cells were pooled using unique dual indexes and sequenced on an Illumina iSeq 100. The authors processed their data as follows. Non-productive sequences were removed, and CDR3s that did not start with C, did not end with F or W, or were shorter than 7 amino acids were discarded. Antigen-specific clonotypes were identified using the MANAFEST web application through comparison of peptide-stimulated wells with reference and other culture wells. An FDR below 0.05, an odds ratio above 5, and a productive frequency above 0.1% in at least two of three replicate wells were required for clones to be considered positive. A clonotype counted as cross-reactive if it showed significant expansion both in the SARS-CoV-2 spike wells and in at least one common cold coronavirus spike condition. Levenshtein distances (stringdist) and unrooted phylogenetic trees (ape) in R version 3.6.1 were used to assess CDR3 homology. TCRdb reanalyzed the raw reads on its own, using fastp at Q25 for trimming and MiXCR for clone calling, and kept in-frame beta chains. Identical CDR3 proteins give one entry, which carries the most common genes and DNA. The V and J calls follow TCRdb's processing rather than the paper's. The sample data list some 10,000 distinct CDR3 sequences, and about 28% of these were observed just once. The ten largest clones add up to 7.5% to 9.5% of the sample.

The clonotype was recovered from a human donor who had recovered from COVID-19. The receptor chain draws on TRBV7-2 and TRBJ1-2, with no confidently assigned D gene. Sequencing used CD4+ T cells from blood, cultured in vitro. The sequenced DNA: TGTGCCAGCAGCCCTGATCGCTATGGCTACACCTTC. Its amino acids are CASSPDRYGYTF. With the rest looked up from the reference TRBV7-2 and TRBJ1-2 genes rather than sequenced, the full variable domain is GAGVSQSPSNKVTEKGKDVELRCDPISGHTALYWYRQSLGQGLEFLIYFQGNSAPDKSGLPSDRFSAERTGGSVSTLTIQRTQQEDSAVYLCASSPDRYGYTFGSGTRLTVV.